This T cell receptor beta chain was recorded in a study of blood T cell repertoires in COVID-19. Background on the study: COVID-19 samples from acute and convalescent phases originated in the United States, Italy and Spain.

V lost 3 bases and J lost 1; bases outside the gene matches: 6. Germline-derived CDR1 and CDR2 are LNHDA and SQIVND (reference sequence). CDR3 length: 17 residues. Authors' analysis steps: Amplifying reference gene primers gave estimates of nucleated cell counts. Produced via immunoSEQ multiplex PCR; TCRdb's table is partial and in-frame only. The DNA was the basis for D and trimming; V, J and clone size are from that table. The table includes about 140,000 clones, approximately 80% detected once. The receptor was derived from a human donor in a cohort sampled during active COVID-19. The chain joins TRBV19 to TRBJ2-6; TRBD1 matches at 7 bases. Sequenced sample: peripheral blood. The CDR3 is CASSIPRQGSGANVLTF. The CDR3 DNA reads TGTGCCAGTAGTATTCCGAGACAGGGATCTGGGGCCAACGTCCTGACTTTC.